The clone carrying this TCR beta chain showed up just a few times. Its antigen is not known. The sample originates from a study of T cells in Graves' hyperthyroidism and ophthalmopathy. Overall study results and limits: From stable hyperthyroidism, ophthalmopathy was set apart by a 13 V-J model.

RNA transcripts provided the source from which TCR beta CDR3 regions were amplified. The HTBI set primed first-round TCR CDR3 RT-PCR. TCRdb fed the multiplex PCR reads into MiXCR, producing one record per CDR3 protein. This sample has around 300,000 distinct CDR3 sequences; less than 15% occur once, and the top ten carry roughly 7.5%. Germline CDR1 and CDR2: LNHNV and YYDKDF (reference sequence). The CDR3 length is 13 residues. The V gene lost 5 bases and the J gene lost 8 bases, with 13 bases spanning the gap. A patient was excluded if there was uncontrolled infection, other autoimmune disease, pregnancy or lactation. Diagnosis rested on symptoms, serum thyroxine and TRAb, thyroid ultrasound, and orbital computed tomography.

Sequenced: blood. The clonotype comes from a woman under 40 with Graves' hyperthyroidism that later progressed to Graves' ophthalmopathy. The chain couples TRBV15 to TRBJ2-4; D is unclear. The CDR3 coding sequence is TGTGCCACCAGCCCGGGTCGGTGGGACATTCAGTACTTC. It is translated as CATSPGRWDIQYF.